This T cell receptor (beta chain) was recovered during a study of T-cell memory formation after mild COVID-19. Across the study: The two donors had largely donor-specific TCR clusters. General study findings and limits: Researchers report contracting CD4+ clones mostly in CM and EM, with CD8+ clones in EMRA.

5'RACE primed at constant segments yielded TCR alpha and TCR beta cDNA libraries bearing sample barcodes and UMIs. TCRdb reprocessed the 5' RACE reads with MiXCR, giving one entry per CDR3 protein. The sample holds nearly 110,000 distinct CDR3 sequences; about a sixth are singletons and the top ten take 28%. The table lists this clonotype with a few counts. The antigen is undetermined. The TCR was taken from an adult woman who had mild COVID-19 (a few samples of this study predate the infection). Cell type and time point are not known. Sequenced material: PBMCs or a T cell subset sorted from them (not recorded which).

The CDR3 bases are TGTGCCAGCAGCGATCGTATCACCTACGAGCAGTACTTC. Translating it yields CASSDRITYEQYF. This rearrangement joins TRBV6-5 to TRBJ2-7; D is unclear. The CDR3 sequence is 13 residues long. V lost 6 bases and J 2 bases, leaving 11 bases between the germline ends. Germline assignment: CDR1 MNHEY and CDR2 SVGAGI.